This T cell receptor (beta chain) is from a study of yellow fever vaccine responses in identical twins. TCRdb analysed the RT-PCR reads with MiXCR anew, one entry per CDR3 protein. In the table there are 6,000 to 9,000 distinct CDR3 sequences, approximately 86% of which are singletons. Germline CDR1 reads SGHNT; CDR2 reads YENEEA. The CDR3 runs 13 residues. Trimming removed 0 bases from V and 6 bases from J, with 8 bases in between. The clonotype comes from a young woman who received the yellow fever vaccine. Sample: T cells from blood (PBMCs), unsorted or a sorted subset (not recorded which), taken before or after yellow fever vaccination (not recorded which). The chain is built from TRBV11-3 and TRBJ2-5; the D is unclear. CDR3 DNA: TGTGCCAGCAGCTTAGAGGTGCAGCAGACCCAGTACTTC. Translation gives CASSLEVQQTQYF.